This T cell receptor (beta chain) is from a study of T cells expressing NK-cell markers. The germline CDR1 and CDR2 sequences are SGHAT and FQNNGV. CDR3 length: 16 amino acids. TCRdb re-called the 5' RACE reads, yielding one record per CDR3 amino acid sequence without DNA. This specimen shows 350,000 to 450,000 distinct CDR3 sequences; the ten leading clones hold 5.2%. The genes are TRBV11-2 and TRBJ2-2; TCRdb indicates TRBD2, and absent DNA this call remains unverified. The sample consisted of blood T cells: a sorted CD56 or NKG2C T cell subset, CD4+ or CD8+ T cells, or bulk PBMC T cells (not recorded which). The source is a man aged 18-69 years in good health. The CDR3 sequence is CASSSLAGGPTGELFF.